This T cell receptor beta chain was found in a study of breast tumors, draining lymph nodes, adjacent tissues. Study-level results: Tumor TCR diversity was below lymph nodes but above nontumor tissue. Tumor and nontumor repertoires were significantly more similar in luminal-like than in basal-like breast cancer. The data were judged consistent with most tumor T cells coming from lymph node and expanding in tumor.

TCRdb analysed the multiplex PCR reads with MiXCR anew, one entry per CDR3 protein. Counted here are about 180,000 distinct CDR3 sequences, around a third occurring once; the ten biggest clones make up about 4.5%. The lymph nodes were axillary draining lymph nodes from breast cancer patients. This clonotype appeared a few times. The antigen is not known. There are 13 residues in the CDR3. CDR1 MNHEY and CDR2 SMNVEV come from the germline V gene (reference sequence). V was trimmed by 8 bases and J by 3 bases, leaving 14 bases between them. The chain employs TRBV27 and TRBJ2-7, with no clear D. Sequenced: axillary lymph node tissue. The origin of this receptor is a female donor with breast cancer. Some clones in this sample may be carry-over from other donors' samples. The DNA of the CDR3 is TGTGCCAGCTCTTTTGGCGAGGACTACGAGCAGTACTTC. Its protein is CASSFGEDYEQYF.